The 9 T cell receptor beta chains in this list originate from one sample, sequenced in a study of T cell changes during pregnancy in multiple sclerosis. Sequenced by immunoSEQ multiplex PCR; TCRdb stores in-frame clones only, minus some. The sample lists tens of thousands of clones; 80% to 95% were seen once. Sequencing was performed on CD4+ T cells from peripheral blood mononuclear cells, taken after pregnancy. Receptor source: a female donor in good health, enrolled as a control in a pregnancy study.

This clone was picked up a small number of times. CDR3 sequence (DNA): TGTGCCAGCAGCCCCAGGGCGTCTGAAGCTTTCTTT. Its translation is CASSPRASEAFF. V gene TRBV7-9 combines with J gene TRBJ1-1, with a possible D match to TRBD1 (5 bases). The CDR3 runs to 12 residues. Germline V gives CDR1 SEHNR, CDR2 FQNEAQ (reference sequence). V gave up 5 bases and J gave up 6 bases, with 10 bases separating them.

This clone was detected once. The V call is TRBV7-2, the J call TRBJ1-2, with unresolved D. The germline V and J ends were trimmed by 5 bases and 8 bases, with 15 bases remaining between them. The CDR3 contains 13 residues. In germline, CDR1 is SGHTA, CDR2 FQGNSA. CDR3 sequence: CASSPGSVVGYTF. DNA for the CDR3: TGTGCCAGCAGCCCCGGTTCTGTCGTGGGCTACACCTTC.

The chain recombines TRBV19 with TRBJ1-5; D is uncertain. Germline values: CDR1 LNHDA, CDR2 SQIVND (reference sequence). The CDR3 totals 14 residues. The germline V and J ends were trimmed by 5 bases and 7 bases, with 15 bases remaining between them. The CDR3 DNA is TGTGCCAGTAGTGACCGGGAGACCACCCAGCCCCAGCATTTT. It specifies CASSDRETTQPQHF.

This chain links TRBV7-2 with TRBJ2-3, with TRBD2 matching 12 bases. CDR1 is SGHTA, CDR2 FQGNSA, per germline. The CDR3 sequence is 16 residues long. V was clipped by 4 bases and J by 4 bases; unmatched bases: 6. CDR3 DNA: TGTGCCAGCAGCTCGCGGACTAGCGGGGACTCAGATACGCAGTATTTT. This encodes CASSSRTSGDSDTQYF.

The V and J genes are TRBV7-2 and TRBJ1-6, with D possibly TRBD1 on 5 matching bases. Germline V gives CDR1 SGHTA, CDR2 FQGNSA. This CDR3 region has 14 residues. The V gene lost 7 bases and the J gene lost 9 bases, with 16 bases spanning the gap. For the CDR3, the DNA is TGTGCCAGCACCTCAGCCGGGGGGTCTTCACCCCTCCACTTT. It codes for CASTSAGGSSPLHF. Complete variable domain (other parts from reference TRBV7-2 and TRBJ1-6): GAGVSQSPSNKVTEKGKDVELRCDPISGHTALYWYRQSLGQGLEFLIYFQGNSAPDKSGLPSDRFSAERTGGSVSTLTIQRTQQEDSAVYLCASTSAGGSSPLHFGNGTRLTVT.

This chain connects TRBV27 to TRBJ1-1, with no clear D. Per germline, CDR1 MNHEY and CDR2 SMNVEV (reference sequence). The CDR3 spans 13 residues. V shed 4 bases and J shed 0 bases, with 6 bases lying between them. CDR3 residues: CASSSTLNTEAFF. The CDR3 DNA reads as TGTGCCAGCAGTTCTACCTTGAACACTGAAGCTTTCTTT.

V is TRBV2 and J is TRBJ1-2, with TRBD1 matching over 9 bases. V was clipped by 7 bases and J by 6 bases; unmatched bases: 9. The CDR3 has 14 residues. The V gene's germline CDR1 is SNHLY and CDR2 FYNNEI. CDR3 loop: CASKKDRGADGYTF. DNA of the CDR3: TGTGCCAGCAAGAAAGACAGGGGGGCTGATGGCTACACCTTC.

The V call is TRBV7-6, the J call TRBJ2-2; 7 nucleotides match TRBD1. Germline values: CDR1 SGHVS, CDR2 FNYEAQ. With 0 bases clipped from V and 4 bases from J, the junction kept 5 bases outside the gene matches. The CDR3 consists of 16 residues. The CDR3 sequence is CASSLAETGITGELFF. In DNA, the CDR3 is TGTGCCAGCAGCTTAGCGGAGACAGGGATCACCGGGGAGCTGTTTTTT.

The chain combines TRBV7-9 with TRBJ2-2; 9 positions match TRBD1. Germline CDR1 and CDR2: SEHNR and FQNEAQ (reference sequence). V lost 5 bases and J lost 6; bases outside the gene matches: 10. This CDR3 comprises 16 residues. The CDR3 sequence: CASSPRQGGKAGELFF. The CDR3 DNA reads TGTGCCAGCAGCCCCAGACAGGGGGGAAAAGCCGGGGAGCTGTTTTTT.